Each of the 27 T cell receptor beta chains below was sequenced from the same sample in a study of T-cell reconstitution after alpha-beta-depleted transplantation in children. Unique molecular identifiers were built into the TCRbeta library. TCRdb analysed the PCR reads with MiXCR anew, one entry per CDR3 protein. The sample gives roughly 7,700 distinct CDR3 sequences, roughly 13% of which show up once; about half is in the top ten. The sequences come from PBMCs, mostly from graft donor cells, collected 60 days after TCRalphabeta/CD19-depleted stem cell transplant. Source of these receptors: a patient aged 2 to 10 who had a stem cell transplant for inherited bone marrow failure, so the T cells may come from the graft donor.

This clonotype was counted at least ten times. This chain joins TRBV10-3 and TRBJ1-1; D not resolved. The V and J ends lost 0 bases and 6 bases respectively, with 11 bases between them. This CDR3 is 14 amino acids long. Per germline, CDR1 ENHRY and CDR2 SYGVKD. For the CDR3, the DNA is TGTGCCATCAGTGAGTCACAGTCTGTAGCTGAAGCTTTCTTT. Translating it yields CAISESQSVAEAFF.

This clonotype was counted many times. The V and J genes are TRBV20-1 and TRBJ1-5, with D possibly TRBD1 on 5 matching bases. This CDR3 contains 17 residues. Germline V CDR1 and CDR2: DFQATT, SNEGSKA (reference sequence). The germline V and J ends were trimmed by 1 base and 0 bases, with 16 bases remaining between them. In DNA, the CDR3 is TGCAGTGCTAGAGGTGGGGTAGGGGCCTATAGCAATCAGCCCCAGCATTTT. Translated: CSARGGVGAYSNQPQHF.

This clonotype was seen repeatedly, ten times or more. This chain connects TRBV4-1 to TRBJ1-6, with no clear D. The CDR3 sequence is 16 residues long. CDR1 MGHRA and CDR2 YSYEKL come from the germline V gene. Trimming took off 4 bases at V and 8 bases at J, with 18 bases between the two ends. CDR3 amino acids: CASSRLRAERHSPLHF. The CDR3 DNA reads TGCGCCAGCAGCCGGCTCCGGGCCGAGAGGCATTCACCCCTCCACTTT.

This clonotype has at least ten counts. The V gene is TRBV3-1, the J gene TRBJ2-1, with a possible D match to TRBD2 (5 bases). The V end lost 3 bases, the J end lost 9 bases, and 15 bases lay between the germline ends. The CDR3 is 14 amino acids. CDR1 is LGHDT, CDR2 YNNKEL, per germline (reference sequence). The chain's CDR3 is CASSHTVLDGEQFF. The CDR3 coding sequence is TGTGCCAGCAGCCATACGGTACTAGACGGTGAGCAGTTCTTC.

This clonotype was recorded at least ten times. The V gene is TRBV5-1, the J gene TRBJ1-2; TRBD1 matches at 8 bases. The CDR3 is 14 amino acids. From germline, CDR1 is SGHRS and CDR2 YFSETQ. With V trimmed by 4 bases and J by 4 bases, 6 bases remained unmatched. The CDR3 DNA is TGCGCCAGCAGCATGCCGGGACAGGTCTATGGCTACACCTTC. Its translation: CASSMPGQVYGYTF.

This clonotype appeared many times. This chain uses TRBV6-5 with TRBJ1-4, with 9 bases identical to TRBD1. This CDR3 spans 16 amino acids. V trimming: 6 bases; J trimming: 7 bases; junction bases outside the gene matches: 12. Germline lookup yields CDR1 MNHEY and CDR2 SVGAGI. The CDR3: CASRFIKGQGGEKLFF. The DNA for the CDR3 is TGTGCCAGCAGATTTATAAAGGGACAGGGAGGTGAAAAACTGTTTTTT.

In its sample, this clonotype was seen many times. CDR3 loop: CASSFGWGAATHEQFF. The CDR3 DNA is TGTGCCAGCAGTTTCGGGTGGGGGGCCGCCACACATGAGCAGTTCTTC. The chain is built from TRBV12-3 or TRBV12-4 and TRBJ2-1, with D possibly being TRBD1 or TRBD2 (6 bases each). The CDR3 covers 16 residues. V gave up 3 bases and J gave up 8 bases, with 20 bases separating them.

In its sample, this clonotype is medium-sized (0.01 to 0.1%). The rearrangement uses TRBV11-1 and TRBJ1-1; D gene ambiguous. V was cut by 5 bases and J by 5 bases, with 15 bases left in between. This CDR3 contains 14 residues. Looked up from germline, CDR1 is SGHAT and CDR2 is FQDESV (reference sequence). This chain's CDR3 is CASSPQPEGTEAFF. The DNA of the CDR3 is TGTGCCAGCAGCCCTCAGCCCGAAGGGACTGAAGCTTTCTTT.

This clonotype was found many times. CDR3 in DNA: TGTGCCAGCAGTTTACCTAAGGACAGGGAGGAAGCCTACGAGCAGTACTTC. This encodes CASSLPKDREEAYEQYF. The V call is TRBV28, the J call TRBJ2-7, with 8 bases identical to TRBD1. CDR1 is MDHEN and CDR2 is SYDVKM in the germline V gene. Germline trimming cut 2 bases from V and 2 bases from J; bases unmatched to any gene: 11. The CDR3 totals 17 residues.

This clonotype was detected many times. The J gene is TRBJ2-2, the V gene TRBV20-1; D call uncertain. Germline CDR1 and CDR2: DFQATT and SNEGSKA (reference sequence). This CDR3 is 17 amino acids long. V dropped 2 bases and J dropped 1 base, with 17 bases sitting between them. This CDR3 is CSARSTRRGMNTGELFF. CDR3 in DNA: TGCAGTGCTAGATCCACCCGTCGTGGAATGAACACCGGGGAGCTGTTTTTT.

Many counts were recorded for this clonotype. The chain recombines TRBV28 with TRBJ1-2; no definite D call. Germline V lookup: CDR1 MDHEN, CDR2 SYDVKM. V was shortened by 3 bases and J by 4 bases, with 9 bases between the two germline ends. The CDR3 length is 13 residues. The CDR3 sequence is CASSFFRGYGYTF. CDR3 DNA: TGTGCCAGCAGTTTTTTTCGGGGCTATGGCTACACCTTC.

This clonotype came up a few times. This sequence joins TRBV7-9 and TRBJ1-5, with D perhaps matching TRBD1 (5 bases). This CDR3 region has 15 residues. Trimming cost V 2 bases and J 3 bases, with 11 bases left between them. Per the germline V gene, CDR1 is SEHNR and CDR2 is FQNEAQ (reference sequence). Here the CDR3 reads CASSLSGGPNQPQHF. CDR3 coding DNA: TGTGCCAGCAGCTTAAGTGGGGGACCCAATCAGCCCCAGCATTTT.

The gene calls are TRBV7-2 and TRBJ1-5; D remains ambiguous. CDR1 is SGHTA, CDR2 FQGNSA, per germline. V was clipped by 7 bases and J by 12 bases, with 7 bases between them. The CDR3 runs 9 residues. The CDR3 reads CASKVNQHF. CDR3 in DNA: TGTGCCAGCAAGGTCAACCAGCATTTT.

This clonotype was recorded at least ten times. This chain joins TRBV5-5 and TRBJ2-1; tentatively, D is TRBD2 (6 bases). This CDR3 is built from 18 residues. Between the trimmed V and J ends, which lost 7 bases and 14 bases, there was a span of 37 bases. Germline-derived CDR1 and CDR2 are SGHKS and YYEKEE (reference sequence). Written as DNA, the CDR3 is TGTGCCAGCCCATTTGGGATGTTGAGTTGGGAGGATCGGCATGGGAAGTTCTTC. This codes for CASPFGMLSWEDRHGKFF.

This clonotype is medium-sized in the sample. CDR3 nucleotide sequence: TGTGCCAGCAGCTCGATACAGGGGACCACGGACGAGCAGTACTTC. Its protein is CASSSIQGTTDEQYF. J is TRBJ2-7 and V is TRBV13; 7 nucleotides match TRBD1. The V gene's germline CDR1 is PRHDT and CDR2 FYEKMQ (reference sequence). V was clipped by 4 bases and J by 5 bases; unmatched bases: 11. The CDR3 loop spans 15 amino acids.

This clonotype was recorded at least ten times. The chain uses TRBV5-6 and TRBJ2-2; TRBD2 might be the D (6 bases). Germline V lookup: CDR1 SGHDT, CDR2 YYEEEE. Trimming shortened V by 0 bases and J by 7 bases, and 16 bases separated the two germline ends. The CDR3 covers 16 residues. This chain's CDR3 is CASSLGFREYHGELFF. As DNA, the CDR3 is TGTGCCAGCAGCTTGGGCTTCCGGGAGTACCACGGGGAGCTGTTTTTT.

This clonotype qualifies as hyperexpanded. The chain couples TRBV12-3 or TRBV12-4 to TRBJ1-1; D is ambiguous. V lost 1 base, J lost 10 bases, and 13 bases lay in between. This CDR3 comprises 13 residues. The chain's CDR3 is CASSLVAPRGAFF. CDR3 DNA sequence: TGTGCCAGCAGTTTAGTTGCCCCAAGAGGAGCTTTCTTT.

Ten or more counts support this clonotype. The chain joins TRBV12-3 or TRBV12-4 to TRBJ2-1; D is possibly TRBD2 (6 bases). This CDR3 contains 15 residues. V gave up 3 bases and J gave up 0 bases, with 9 bases separating them. In nucleotides, the CDR3 is TGTGCCAGCAGTTTCTCGGGGGTCTCCTACAATGAGCAGTTCTTC. Translation gives CASSFSGVSYNEQFF.

This clonotype came up many times. The chain employs TRBV28 and TRBJ2-1; D remains unclear. With 7 bases removed from V and 0 bases from J, the gap between germline ends came to 16 bases. Germline V CDR1 and CDR2: MDHEN, SYDVKM. This CDR3 contains 16 residues. The CDR3 protein is CASTPWVSASYNEQFF. Written as DNA, the CDR3 is TGTGCCAGCACCCCCTGGGTCAGTGCCTCCTACAATGAGCAGTTCTTC.

There are many counts of this clonotype. This chain links TRBV20-1 with TRBJ1-2; D unclear. Looked up from germline, CDR1 is DFQATT and CDR2 is SNEGSKA (reference sequence). The V end was cut by 0 bases, the J end by 2 bases, with 7 bases between. This CDR3 comprises 13 residues. The CDR3 nucleotides read TGCAGTGCTAGAGATCCGGAGAACTATGGCTACACCTTC. The encoded protein is CSARDPENYGYTF.

There are many counts of this clonotype. The rearrangement links TRBV5-1 to TRBJ2-5, with 7 bases identical to TRBD2. This CDR3 has 15 amino acids. Germline V gene data show CDR1 as SGHRS and CDR2 as YFSETQ. Germline trimming cut 4 bases from V and 3 bases from J; bases unmatched to any gene: 9. CDR3 protein: CASSRLSLAEETQYF. The DNA of the CDR3 is TGCGCCAGCAGCCGCCTGAGTCTAGCGGAAGAGACCCAGTACTTC.

This clonotype has a count of ten or more. This chain uses TRBV12-3 or TRBV12-4 with TRBJ2-5; 7 bases map to TRBD1. The CDR3 runs to 13 residues. The V gene end was trimmed by 6 bases and the J gene end by 5 bases; junction bases not matched to a gene: 6. CDR3 sequence reads: CASREDRSETQYF. The CDR3 DNA reads as TGTGCCAGCAGGGAGGACAGGTCGGAGACCCAGTACTTC.

By its share, this clonotype is medium-sized. The chain has TRBV4-3 and TRBJ2-7; weak D call: TRBD2 (6 bases). Trimming pared 0 bases from V and 0 bases from J, leaving 12 bases between. CDR3 size: 16 residues. Germline V gives CDR1 LGHNA, CDR2 YSLEER. CDR3 amino acids: CASSQDLGGSSYEQYF. CDR3 sequence (DNA): TGCGCCAGCAGCCAAGATCTTGGAGGGAGCTCCTACGAGCAGTACTTC.

This clonotype was observed at least ten times. V is TRBV7-9 and J is TRBJ1-2; D gene ambiguous. Per the germline V gene, CDR1 is SEHNR and CDR2 is FQNEAQ (reference sequence). Between the trimmed V and J ends, which lost 3 bases and 1 base, there was a span of 6 bases. The CDR3 runs 13 residues. The CDR3 here is CASSLVGNYGYTF. As DNA, the CDR3 is TGTGCCAGCAGCTTGGTCGGTAACTATGGCTACACCTTC.

At least ten counts were recorded for this clonotype. The CDR3 sequence: CASSPLQGFSGNTIYF. Written as DNA, the CDR3 is TGTGCCAGCTCACCCCTACAGGGGTTCTCTGGAAACACCATATATTTT. The chain recombines TRBV18 with TRBJ1-3; 7 nucleotides match TRBD1. The germline V gene encodes CDR1 KGHSH and CDR2 LQKENI. The CDR3 is made up of 16 amino acids. Trimming removed 3 bases from V and 0 bases from J; junction bases left unmatched: 5.

This clonotype was recorded at least ten times. CDR3 sequence: CASSFKASGSHRGNEQFF. CDR3 DNA sequence: TGTGCCAGCAGTTTTAAAGCTAGCGGGAGTCACCGAGGGAATGAGCAGTTCTTC. The gene calls are TRBV28 and TRBJ2-1, with 10 bases lining up with TRBD2. After removal of 3 bases from V and 7 bases from J, the junction contained 15 bases not matched to a gene. In germline, CDR1 is MDHEN, CDR2 SYDVKM. The CDR3 sequence is 18 residues long.

The chain carries TRBV28 and TRBJ2-1, with D perhaps TRBD2 (6 bases). Per germline, CDR1 MDHEN and CDR2 SYDVKM. This CDR3 region has 12 residues. V lost 3 bases to trimming and J lost 10 bases, with 10 bases between them. The CDR3 region is CASSLGGGEQFF. The CDR3 nucleotides read TGTGCCAGCAGTTTGGGGGGTGGGGAGCAGTTCTTC.